This T cell receptor (beta chain) was recorded in a study of glioma-infiltrating T cells after dendritic cell vaccination. Study-level information: Patients received autologous tumor lysate-pulsed dendritic cell vaccination between about 2002 and 2013.

Blood PBMC samples: pre-vaccination, two weeks post third vaccination, and at tumor progression. The PCR used 60 V beta and 13 J beta primers. The table came from immunoSEQ multiplex PCR; TCRdb's copy has only in-frame clones and leaves some out. The profile shows tens of thousands of clones, under 90% of them singletons. CDR1 is SGHTA and CDR2 is FQGNSA in the germline V gene. The CDR3 is made up of 15 amino acids. After removal of 7 bases from V and 2 bases from J, the junction contained 7 bases not matched to a gene. The receptor comes from a human donor with glioblastoma. This specimen was blood, taken before dendritic cell vaccination. This chain uses TRBV7-2 with TRBJ2-1; 8 bases line up with TRBD2. The CDR3 nucleotides read TGTGCCAGCACCTATAGCGGGGAGCCCTACAATGAGCAGTTCTTC. Translating gives CASTYSGEPYNEQFF.